The clone carrying this TCR beta chain came up many times. What it binds is not known. Germline CDR1 is WNHNN and CDR2 is SYGVQD (reference sequence). V lost 4 bases and J 2 bases, leaving 9 bases between the germline ends. The CDR3 extends over 13 amino acids. This entry belongs to a study of molecular identifiers for immune sequencing clone quantification. Findings of the study overall: Naive cells had under 1% of molecules in clones above 20 RNA copies, effectors over 97%. Should identical TCR molecules share a barcode, the sizes of highly expanded clones could be underestimated.

Preparation of the bulk TCR libraries relied on previously described methods and listed TCR primers. TCRdb redid the calling of the PCR reads with MiXCR, one entry per CDR3 protein. The profile shows roughly 320,000 distinct CDR3 sequences, 20% to 25% of them singletons. Input material: naive CD8+ T cells from blood, with Jurkat cell RNA spiked in. Subset meaning: FACS-sorted CD8+CD4-CCR7+CD45RA+ naive T cells. The chain employs TRBV10-1 and TRBJ2-7, with D possibly TRBD1 on 5 matching bases. This receptor was identified in a human donor in good health. Some libraries in this study had Jurkat cell RNA spiked in. The chain's CDR3 is CASSVGPTYEQYF. The CDR3 DNA reads TGCGCCAGCAGTGTGGGGCCAACCTACGAGCAGTACTTC.